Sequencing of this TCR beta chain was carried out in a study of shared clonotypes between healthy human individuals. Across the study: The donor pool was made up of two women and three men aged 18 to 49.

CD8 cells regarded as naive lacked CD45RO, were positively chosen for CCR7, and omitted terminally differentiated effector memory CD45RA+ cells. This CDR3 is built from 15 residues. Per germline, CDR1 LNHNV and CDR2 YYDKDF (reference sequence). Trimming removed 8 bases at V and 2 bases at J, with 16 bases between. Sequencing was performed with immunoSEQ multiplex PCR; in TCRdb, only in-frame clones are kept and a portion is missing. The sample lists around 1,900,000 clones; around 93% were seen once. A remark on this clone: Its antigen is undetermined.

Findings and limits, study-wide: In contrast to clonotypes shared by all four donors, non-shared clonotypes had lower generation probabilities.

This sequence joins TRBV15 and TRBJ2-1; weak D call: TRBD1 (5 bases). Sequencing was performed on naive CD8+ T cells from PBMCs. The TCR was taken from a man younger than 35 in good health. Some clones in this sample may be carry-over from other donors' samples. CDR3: CATGQGLAPYNEQFF. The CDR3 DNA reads TGTGCCACCGGACAAGGTTTAGCCCCCTACAATGAGCAGTTCTTC.